This TCR beta chain was documented in a study of T cell responses to AZD1222 COVID-19 vaccine. Study-level findings and limits: The donor cohort was predominantly white British with a female majority, and clonal diversity may have been underestimated. Spike-specific TCR breadth and depth went up after people got two AZD1222 doses. AZD1222 recipients seropositive at baseline numbered only 5 or 6.

CDR1 and CDR2 (germline): LGHNA, YSLEER. This CDR3 contains 15 residues. V lost 0 bases, J lost 4 bases, and 12 bases lay in between. Here immunoSEQ multiplex PCR was the method, and the copy in TCRdb shows in-frame clones only, minus some. The sample includes roughly 150,000 clones, around nine tenths of them seen just once. Points on this clone: What it recognizes is unknown.

Source: peripheral blood, taken 28 days after the second AZD1222 dose. This TCR was sampled from an adult who received the AZD1222 COVID-19 vaccine. V gene TRBV4-3 combines with J gene TRBJ1-2, with a tentative D call TRBD1 (6 bases). The CDR3 DNA sequence: TGCGCCAGCAGCCAAGATAAGGGGGAAAGCTATGGCTACACCTTC. Translating it yields CASSQDKGESYGYTF.